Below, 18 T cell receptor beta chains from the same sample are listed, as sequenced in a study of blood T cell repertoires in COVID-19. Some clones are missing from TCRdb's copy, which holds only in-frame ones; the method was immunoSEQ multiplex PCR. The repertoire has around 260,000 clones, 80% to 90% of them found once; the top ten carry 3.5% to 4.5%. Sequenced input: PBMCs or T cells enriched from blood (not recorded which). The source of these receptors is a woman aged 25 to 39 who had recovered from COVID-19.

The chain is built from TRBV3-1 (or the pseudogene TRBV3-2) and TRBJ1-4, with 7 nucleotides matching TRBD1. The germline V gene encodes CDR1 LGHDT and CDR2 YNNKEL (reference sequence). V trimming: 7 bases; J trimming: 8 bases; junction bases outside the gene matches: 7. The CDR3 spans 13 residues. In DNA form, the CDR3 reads TGTGCCAGCACCCCGACAGGGTCCGAAAAACTGTTTTTT. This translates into CASTPTGSEKLFF.

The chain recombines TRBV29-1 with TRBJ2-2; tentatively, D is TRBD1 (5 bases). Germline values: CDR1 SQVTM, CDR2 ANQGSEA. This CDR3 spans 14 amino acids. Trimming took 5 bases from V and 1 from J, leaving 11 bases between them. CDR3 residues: CSVFETENTGELFF. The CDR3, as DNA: TGCAGCGTTTTCGAGACAGAGAACACCGGGGAGCTGTTTTTT.

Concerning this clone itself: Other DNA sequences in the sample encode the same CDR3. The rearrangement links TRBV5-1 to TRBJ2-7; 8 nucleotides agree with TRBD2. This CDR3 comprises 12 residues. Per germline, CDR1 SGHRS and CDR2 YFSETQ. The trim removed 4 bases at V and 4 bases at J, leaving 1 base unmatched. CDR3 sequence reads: CASSPGGYEQYF. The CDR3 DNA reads TGCGCCAGCAGCCCGGGGGGGTACGAGCAGTACTTC.

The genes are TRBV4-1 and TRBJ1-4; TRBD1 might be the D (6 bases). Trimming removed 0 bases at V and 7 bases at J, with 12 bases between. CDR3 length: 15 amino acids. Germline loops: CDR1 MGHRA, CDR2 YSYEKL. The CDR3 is CASSQEGHSFEKLFF. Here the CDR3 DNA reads TGCGCCAGCAGCCAAGAGGGACACTCTTTTGAAAAACTGTTTTTT.

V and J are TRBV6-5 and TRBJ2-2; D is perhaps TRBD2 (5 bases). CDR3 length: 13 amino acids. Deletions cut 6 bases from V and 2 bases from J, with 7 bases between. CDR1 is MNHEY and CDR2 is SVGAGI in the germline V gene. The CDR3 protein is CASRRENTGELFF. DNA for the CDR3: TGTGCCAGCAGACGGGAAAACACCGGGGAGCTGTTTTTT.

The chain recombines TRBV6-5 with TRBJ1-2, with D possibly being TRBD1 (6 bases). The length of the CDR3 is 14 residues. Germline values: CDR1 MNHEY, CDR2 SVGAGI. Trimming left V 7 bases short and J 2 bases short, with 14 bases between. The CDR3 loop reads CASTPTRGNYGYTF. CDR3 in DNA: TGTGCCAGCACTCCCACCAGGGGAAACTATGGCTACACCTTC.

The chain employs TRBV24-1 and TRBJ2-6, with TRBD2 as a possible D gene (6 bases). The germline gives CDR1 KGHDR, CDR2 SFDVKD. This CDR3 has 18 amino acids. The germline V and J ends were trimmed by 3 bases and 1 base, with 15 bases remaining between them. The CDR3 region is CATSDSRRGGSGANVLTF. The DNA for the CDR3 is TGTGCCACCAGTGATAGTAGGAGGGGAGGTTCTGGGGCCAACGTCCTGACTTTC.

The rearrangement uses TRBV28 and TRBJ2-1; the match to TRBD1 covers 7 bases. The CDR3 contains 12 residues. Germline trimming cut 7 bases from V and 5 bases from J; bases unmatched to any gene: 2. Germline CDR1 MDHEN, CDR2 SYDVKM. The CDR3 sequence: CASKQGNNEQFF. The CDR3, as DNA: TGTGCCAGCAAACAGGGGAACAATGAGCAGTTCTTC.

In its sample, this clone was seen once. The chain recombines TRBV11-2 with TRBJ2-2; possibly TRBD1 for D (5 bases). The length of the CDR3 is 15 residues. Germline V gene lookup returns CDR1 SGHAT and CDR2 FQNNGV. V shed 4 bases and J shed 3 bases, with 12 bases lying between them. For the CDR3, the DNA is TGTGCCAGCAGCTCCAGGACAAGGGACACCGGGGAGCTGTTTTTT. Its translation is CASSSRTRDTGELFF.

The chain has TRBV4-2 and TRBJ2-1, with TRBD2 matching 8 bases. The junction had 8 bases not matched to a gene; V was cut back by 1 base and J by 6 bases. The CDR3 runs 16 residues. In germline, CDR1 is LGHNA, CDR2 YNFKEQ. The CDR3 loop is CASSQGSGLALNEQFF. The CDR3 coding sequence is TGTGCCAGCAGCCAAGGGTCTGGACTAGCTCTCAATGAGCAGTTCTTC.

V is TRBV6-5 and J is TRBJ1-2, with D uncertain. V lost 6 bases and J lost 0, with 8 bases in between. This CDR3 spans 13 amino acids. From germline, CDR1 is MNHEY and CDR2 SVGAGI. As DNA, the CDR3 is TGTGCCAGCAGGAGGGCCGCTAACTATGGCTACACCTTC. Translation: CASRRAANYGYTF.

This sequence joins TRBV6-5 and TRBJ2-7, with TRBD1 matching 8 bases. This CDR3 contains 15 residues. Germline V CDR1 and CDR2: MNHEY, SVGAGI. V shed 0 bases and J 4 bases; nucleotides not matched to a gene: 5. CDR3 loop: CASSYSGRGLYEQYF. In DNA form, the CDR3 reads TGTGCCAGCAGTTACTCAGGCAGGGGGCTTTACGAGCAGTACTTC.

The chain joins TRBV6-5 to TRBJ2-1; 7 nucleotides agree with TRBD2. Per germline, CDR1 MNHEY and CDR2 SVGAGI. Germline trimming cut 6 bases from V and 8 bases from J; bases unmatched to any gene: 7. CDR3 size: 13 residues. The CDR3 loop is CASRVRAGDEQFF. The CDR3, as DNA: TGTGCCAGCAGGGTCCGGGCGGGAGATGAGCAGTTCTTC.

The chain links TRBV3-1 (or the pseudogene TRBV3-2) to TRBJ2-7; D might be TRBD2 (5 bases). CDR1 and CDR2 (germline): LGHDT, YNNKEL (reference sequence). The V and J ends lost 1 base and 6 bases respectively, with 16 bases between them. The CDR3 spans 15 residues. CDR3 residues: CASSQGPGYVSEQYF. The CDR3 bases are TGTGCCAGCAGCCAAGGTCCGGGGTACGTTTCCGAGCAGTACTTC.

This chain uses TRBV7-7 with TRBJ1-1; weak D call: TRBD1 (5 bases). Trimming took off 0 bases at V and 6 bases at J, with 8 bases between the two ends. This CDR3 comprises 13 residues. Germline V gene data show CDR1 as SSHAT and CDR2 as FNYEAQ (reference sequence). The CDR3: CASSLARGAEAFF. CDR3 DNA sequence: TGTGCCAGCAGCTTAGCGCGGGGGGCTGAAGCTTTCTTT.

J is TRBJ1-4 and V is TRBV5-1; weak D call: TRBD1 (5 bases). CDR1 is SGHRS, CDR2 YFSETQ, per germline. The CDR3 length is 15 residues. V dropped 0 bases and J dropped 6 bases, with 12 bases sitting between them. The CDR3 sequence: CASSLVAGTDEKLFF. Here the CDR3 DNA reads TGCGCCAGCAGCTTGGTGGCGGGGACGGATGAAAAACTGTTTTTT. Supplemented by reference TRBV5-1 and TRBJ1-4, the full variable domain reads KAGVTQTPRYLIKTRGQQVTLSCSPISGHRSVSWYQQTPGQGLQFLFEYFSETQRNKGNFPGRFSGRQFSNSRSEMNVSTLELGDSALYLCASSLVAGTDEKLFFGSGTQLSVL.

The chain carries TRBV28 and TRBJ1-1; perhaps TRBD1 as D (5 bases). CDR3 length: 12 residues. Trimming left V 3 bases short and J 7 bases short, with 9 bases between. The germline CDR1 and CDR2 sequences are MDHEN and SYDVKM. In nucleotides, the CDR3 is TGTGCCAGCAGTTTTCTCCAGGGTGAAGCTTTCTTT. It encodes CASSFLQGEAFF.

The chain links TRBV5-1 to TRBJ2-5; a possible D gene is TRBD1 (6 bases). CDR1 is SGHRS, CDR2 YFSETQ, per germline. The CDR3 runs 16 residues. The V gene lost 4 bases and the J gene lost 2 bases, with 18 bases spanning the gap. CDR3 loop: CASSQAPARGQETQYF. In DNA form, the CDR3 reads TGCGCCAGCAGCCAGGCCCCGGCGAGGGGGCAAGAGACCCAGTACTTC.